Following are 30 T cell receptor beta chains from one sample sequenced in a study of cytotoxic CD8 clonotypes in ibrutinib-treated CLL. TCRdb's copy holds only in-frame clones and misses some; the assay was immunoSEQ multiplex PCR. The data contain 97,000 or so clones, 70% to 85% of them singletons. The starting material was PBMCs, obtained after 12 months of ibrutinib treatment. The source is a human donor with chronic lymphocytic leukemia.

This clone turned up a few times. This chain joins TRBV7-2 and TRBJ1-1; unclear D gene. The CDR3 runs to 17 residues. V lost 6 bases and J lost 0, with 20 bases in between. Germline V gene data show CDR1 as SGHTA and CDR2 as FQGNSA. DNA of the CDR3: TGTGCCAGCAGTCCGGGGAGCTCTGGGATCATGAACACTGAAGCTTTCTTT. Protein product: CASSPGSSGIMNTEAFF.

This chain uses TRBV11-3 with TRBJ2-7; 7 bases match TRBD1. The CDR3 runs to 14 residues. V lost 3 bases and J lost 3; bases outside the gene matches: 5. Germline CDR1 SGHNT, CDR2 YENEEA. The CDR3 spells CASSFGTARYEQYF. In nucleotides, the CDR3 is TGTGCCAGCAGCTTCGGGACAGCCCGCTACGAGCAGTACTTC. The full variable domain, rest sourced from reference TRBV11-3 and TRBJ2-7, is EAGVVQSPRYKIIEKKQPVAFWCNPISGHNTLYWYLQNLGQGPELLIRYENEEAVDDSQLPKDRFSAERLKGVDSTLKIQPAELGDSAVYLCASSFGTARYEQYFGPGTRLTVT.

Only a few counts were recorded for this clone. The V call is TRBV9, the J call TRBJ2-5, with D maybe TRBD2 (5 bases). Germline V lookup: CDR1 SGDLS, CDR2 YYNGEE. The CDR3 extends over 17 amino acids. The germline V and J ends were trimmed by 4 bases and 4 bases, with 23 bases remaining between them. CDR3 DNA sequence: TGTGCCAGCAGCCCGCGACGTGAAGGACCTGCGGGAGAGACCCAGTACTTC. Its protein product is CASSPRREGPAGETQYF.

This clone came up many times. The CDR3 coding sequence is TGCAGCGCCAACTATTTCGGGGATACGCAGTATTTT. Amino acids: CSANYFGDTQYF. The chain links TRBV29-1 to TRBJ2-3; D gene unclear. The CDR3 has 12 residues. Germline V gene data show CDR1 as SQVTM and CDR2 as ANQGSEA. V shed 7 bases and J shed 6 bases, with 14 bases lying between them.

V is TRBV2 and J is TRBJ2-1, with 11 bases fitting TRBD1. Trimming took 0 bases from V and 8 from J; bases not matched to a gene: 3. This CDR3 is 15 amino acids long. CDR1 and CDR2 (germline): SNHLY, FYNNEI. The CDR3 DNA follows: TGTGCCAGCAGTGAAGCGGACAGGGGGCGGTATGAGCAGTTCTTC. Residues: CASSEADRGRYEQFF.

The rearrangement joins TRBV6-1 to TRBJ1-1; D gene uncertain. There are 11 residues in the CDR3. Trimming took off 8 bases at V and 1 base at J, with 5 bases between the two ends. Per germline, CDR1 MNHNS and CDR2 SASEGT. The CDR3 region is CASFRNTEAFF. Here the CDR3 DNA reads TGTGCCAGCTTTCGGAACACTGAAGCTTTCTTT.

This rearrangement joins TRBV6-6 to TRBJ2-5; unclear D gene. V shed 0 bases and J shed 7 bases, with 12 bases lying between them. Germline V gives CDR1 MNHNY, CDR2 SVGAGI (reference sequence). This CDR3 spans 14 amino acids. The CDR3 region has the DNA TGTGCCAGCAGTTACTCGTCCAGTCCTGGGACCCAGTACTTC. Its translation: CASSYSSSPGTQYF.

The chain uses TRBV9 and TRBJ1-3; 10 bases align to TRBD1. Trimming removed 3 bases from V and 4 bases from J; junction bases left unmatched: 10. The CDR3 extends over 17 amino acids. The germline CDR1 and CDR2 sequences are SGDLS and YYNGEE. CDR3 bases: TGTGCCAGCAGCGCCCGGCGGGGGACAGGGGACGGAAACACCATATATTTT. Translated, it gives CASSARRGTGDGNTIYF.

The chain is built from TRBV6-5 and TRBJ2-3, with TRBD1 as a possible D gene (5 bases). Germline V CDR1 and CDR2: MNHEY, SVGAGI. V was cut by 5 bases and J by 6 bases, with 18 bases left in between. This CDR3 has 15 amino acids. CDR3 region: CASSPQLWTTDTQYF. DNA for the CDR3: TGTGCCAGCAGTCCTCAACTCTGGACAACGGATACGCAGTATTTT.

The V call is TRBV19, the J call TRBJ1-5; D is ambiguous. The CDR3 spans 13 residues. Looked up from germline, CDR1 is LNHDA and CDR2 is SQIVND (reference sequence). Between the trimmed V and J ends, which lost 4 bases and 8 bases, there was a span of 12 bases. The CDR3 coding sequence is TGTGCCAGTAGTAAGCGGGTCGATGAGCCCCAGCATTTT. Translation: CASSKRVDEPQHF.

This clone was seen only a few times. The J gene is TRBJ1-2, the V gene TRBV6-1; 9 bases are shared with TRBD1. V lost 4 bases to trimming and J lost 8 bases; unmatched junction nucleotides: 14. The germline V gene has CDR1 MNHNS and CDR2 SASEGT. The CDR3 covers 16 residues. DNA for the CDR3: TGTGCCAGCAGTGCAGGGACAGGGAAACGGGCAAGCGGCTACACCTTC. Its protein product is CASSAGTGKRASGYTF.

This clone came up a few times. CDR3 region: CASSSRGKPYEQYF. CDR3 DNA: TGTGCCAGCAGCTCCAGGGGAAAGCCCTACGAGCAGTACTTC. This chain uses TRBV13 with TRBJ2-7, with TRBD1 as a possible D gene (6 bases). The CDR3 spans 14 residues. V gave up 4 bases and J gave up 2 bases, with 12 bases separating them. The germline V gene encodes CDR1 PRHDT and CDR2 FYEKMQ (reference sequence).

V usage is TRBV7-3 and J usage is TRBJ2-1, with 9 bases fitting TRBD1. The CDR3 totals 15 residues. Looked up from germline, CDR1 is SGHTA and CDR2 is FQGTGA. The V and J ends lost 5 bases and 8 bases, in that order; junction bases with no gene match: 10. The CDR3 DNA reads TGTGCCAGCAGCCAGTTCGGGACAGGGAACCATGAGCAGTTCTTC. Its protein is CASSQFGTGNHEQFF.

This chain joins TRBV7-9 and TRBJ2-7; the match to TRBD1 covers 10 bases. This CDR3 comprises 15 residues. Per germline, CDR1 SEHNR and CDR2 FQNEAQ (reference sequence). The V gene end was trimmed by 3 bases and the J gene end by 5 bases; junction bases not matched to a gene: 7. The CDR3 coding sequence is TGTGCCAGCAGCTTTGACAGGGGGCCAAAGAACGAGCAGTACTTC. Its protein is CASSFDRGPKNEQYF. Full variable domain (rest looked up from reference TRBV7-9 and TRBJ2-7): DTGVSQNPRHKITKRGQNVTFRCDPISEHNRLYWYRQTLGQGPEFLTYFQNEAQLEKSRLLSDRFSAERPKGSFSTLEIQRTEQGDSAMYLCASSFDRGPKNEQYFGPGTRLTVT.

The V call is TRBV28, the J call TRBJ2-7; either TRBD1 or TRBD2 may fit D (5 bases each). Trimming cost V 4 bases and J 2 bases, with 12 bases left between them. Looked up from germline, CDR1 is MDHEN and CDR2 is SYDVKM. The CDR3 extends over 14 amino acids. This CDR3 is CASSSPGSPYEQYF. Written as DNA, the CDR3 is TGTGCCAGCAGTTCCCCAGGGAGCCCCTACGAGCAGTACTTC.

This clone appeared once. The gene calls are TRBV28 and TRBJ2-1; D remains unclear. This CDR3 region has 13 residues. The germline V gene has CDR1 MDHEN and CDR2 SYDVKM. V dropped 8 bases and J dropped 4 bases, with 12 bases sitting between them. The chain's CDR3 is CASASTLYNEQFF. CDR3 bases: TGTGCCAGCGCATCGACACTTTACAATGAGCAGTTCTTC.

The chain joins TRBV5-1 to TRBJ1-6; D ambiguous. The germline gives CDR1 SGHRS, CDR2 YFSETQ. This CDR3 region has 15 residues. V was pared by 0 bases and J by 7 bases, with 11 bases between. CDR3: CASSLGDSGNSPLHF. The CDR3, as DNA: TGCGCCAGCAGCTTGGGGGATTCGGGGAATTCACCCCTCCACTTT.

This clone was seen more than once but under ten times. CDR3 DNA sequence: TGTGCCTGGAGTATCGAGGGCTTCACAGATACGCAGTATTTT. Translated, it gives CAWSIEGFTDTQYF. The rearrangement uses TRBV30 and TRBJ2-3; weak D call: TRBD2 (5 bases). Per germline, CDR1 GTSNPN and CDR2 SVGIG (reference sequence). The CDR3 runs 14 residues. Trimming shortened V by 2 bases and J by 2 bases, and 11 bases separated the two germline ends.

Only one count was recorded for this clone. This rearrangement joins TRBV29-1 to TRBJ1-5, with a tentative D call TRBD1 (5 bases). The CDR3 is made up of 13 amino acids. Germline values: CDR1 SQVTM, CDR2 ANQGSEA. Trimming took 4 bases from V and 7 from J, leaving 14 bases between them. The CDR3 bases are TGCAGCGTTGTGTGGGGTAGGGGCCAGCCCCAGCATTTT. Its translation is CSVVWGRGQPQHF.

The chain joins TRBV9 to TRBJ1-1, with D hard to call. Germline V gene data show CDR1 as SGDLS and CDR2 as YYNGEE. Trimming shortened V by 3 bases and J by 6 bases, and 15 bases separated the two germline ends. The CDR3 loop spans 14 amino acids. CDR3 coding DNA: TGTGCCAGCAGCGAGCGATCGGGATTTTCTGAAGCTTTCTTT. It translates to CASSERSGFSEAFF.

The chain joins TRBV7-9 to TRBJ1-1; tentatively, D is TRBD1 (6 bases). The ends were cut back, 4 bases at V and 5 bases at J, with 17 bases in the middle. CDR1 SEHNR and CDR2 FQNEAQ come from the germline V gene (reference sequence). The CDR3 length is 15 residues. Here the CDR3 reads CASSSSVAGVTEAFF. CDR3 bases: TGTGCCAGCAGCTCGTCGGTTGCAGGGGTGACTGAAGCTTTCTTT.

V gene TRBV9 combines with J gene TRBJ1-1, with D hard to call. CDR1 and CDR2 (germline): SGDLS, YYNGEE. CDR3 length: 14 amino acids. V lost 1 base and J 4 bases, leaving 11 bases between the germline ends. The CDR3 protein is CASSVLPDPTEAFF. The CDR3 DNA reads as TGTGCCAGCAGCGTATTACCCGACCCCACTGAAGCTTTCTTT.

In the case of this clone: Mismatch with germline at one junction end may stem from a read error. The chain combines TRBV6-1 with TRBJ2-6, with a possible D match to TRBD2 (6 bases). CDR1 MNHNS and CDR2 SASEGT come from the germline V gene. The CDR3 has 15 residues. The CDR3 nucleotides read TGTGCCAGCAGGGAAGGAGGGGTTGGGGCCAACGTCCTGACTTTC. Protein: CASREGGVGANVLTF.

V and J are TRBV18 and TRBJ2-5; 7 bases match TRBD1. After removal of 10 bases from V and 3 bases from J, the junction contained 17 bases not matched to a gene. Germline lookup yields CDR1 KGHSH and CDR2 LQKENI. This CDR3 spans 16 amino acids. CDR3 amino acids: CAILLPKTGPKETQYF. CDR3 bases: TGTGCCATCCTCCTGCCGAAGACAGGGCCCAAAGAGACCCAGTACTTC.

DNA of the CDR3: TGTGCCAGCATCCCCCCGGGCACAGATACGCAGTATTTT. Its protein is CASIPPGTDTQYF. The chain combines TRBV28 with TRBJ2-3, with D unclear. Germline assignment: CDR1 MDHEN and CDR2 SYDVKM. The CDR3 consists of 13 residues. The ends were cut back, 7 bases at V and 1 base at J, with 9 bases in the middle.

J is TRBJ1-1 and V is TRBV2, with a weak D call TRBD1 (5 bases). The ends were cut back, 8 bases at V and 1 base at J, with 14 bases in the middle. The CDR3 has 14 residues. CDR1 is SNHLY and CDR2 is FYNNEI in the germline V gene. CDR3 amino acids: CASLFREANTEAFF. The CDR3 nucleotides read TGTGCCAGCCTATTCAGGGAGGCGAACACTGAAGCTTTCTTT.

This clone came up a few times. The chain recombines TRBV6-7 with TRBJ2-3; D gene unclear. TRBV6-7 has ORF status, its function being uncertain. V was trimmed by 6 bases and J by 6 bases, leaving 7 bases between them. The CDR3 totals 11 residues. The CDR3 is CASSLGDTQYF. DNA of the CDR3: TGTGCCAGCAGCCTAGGTGATACGCAGTATTTT.

V is TRBV28 and J is TRBJ1-5; tentatively, D is TRBD1 (6 bases). Germline V gene sequence: CDR1 MDHEN, CDR2 SYDVKM. The CDR3 has 11 residues. Trimming took 4 bases from V and 16 from J, leaving 14 bases between them. The CDR3 DNA sequence: TGTGCCAGCAGTTCCAACAGGGTTGGACATTTT. Its translation is CASSSNRVGHF.

V is TRBV5-6 and J is TRBJ1-2; D call uncertain. This CDR3 is built from 15 residues. V lost 5 bases and J lost 8, with 22 bases in between. The V gene's germline CDR1 is SGHDT and CDR2 YYEEEE. The DNA of the CDR3 is TGTGCCAGCAGACCCCGCCGGGAATCCCTGAGAGGCTACACCTTC. This encodes CASRPRRESLRGYTF.

This clone was observed many times. The CDR3 is CASSYALANYGYTF. Written as DNA, the CDR3 is TGTGCCAGCAGCTACGCCCTAGCTAACTATGGCTACACCTTC. The chain has TRBV9 and TRBJ1-2, with no clear D. The CDR3 contains 14 residues. V was shortened by 4 bases and J by 0 bases, with 10 bases between the two germline ends. Germline-derived CDR1 and CDR2 are SGDLS and YYNGEE.